The clone carrying this T cell receptor beta chain has more than one count but fewer than ten. Its antigen is undetermined. The V end lost 1 base, the J end lost 4 bases, and 11 bases lay between the germline ends. The CDR3 extends over 15 amino acids. From germline, CDR1 is SGHTA and CDR2 FQGNSA. This sample stems from a study of T-cell memory formation after mild COVID-19. For the study at large: Largely donor-specific TCR clusters were found.

TCRdb re-analysed the 5' RACE reads in MiXCR, keeping a single row per CDR3 protein. The sample carries about 140,000 distinct CDR3 sequences, about 14% recorded once. General study points: Pre-infection memory showed some responding clones, and this suggested that cross-reactive memory joined. The study found balanced CD4/CD8 in clones contracting day 15 to 85 and a CD4+ lean in later expanders. Mainly CM and EM harbored the contracting CD4+ clones; mainly EMRA harbored the CD8+ ones.

This sequence originates from an adult woman who had mild COVID-19 (a few samples of this study predate the infection). Cell type and time point are not known. The chain recombines TRBV7-2 with TRBJ1-3; D unclear. The sequencing input was PBMCs or a T cell subset sorted from them (not recorded which). The CDR3: CASSLVKVSGNTIYF. The CDR3 DNA is TGTGCCAGCAGCTTAGTAAAAGTTAGCGGAAACACCATATATTTT.